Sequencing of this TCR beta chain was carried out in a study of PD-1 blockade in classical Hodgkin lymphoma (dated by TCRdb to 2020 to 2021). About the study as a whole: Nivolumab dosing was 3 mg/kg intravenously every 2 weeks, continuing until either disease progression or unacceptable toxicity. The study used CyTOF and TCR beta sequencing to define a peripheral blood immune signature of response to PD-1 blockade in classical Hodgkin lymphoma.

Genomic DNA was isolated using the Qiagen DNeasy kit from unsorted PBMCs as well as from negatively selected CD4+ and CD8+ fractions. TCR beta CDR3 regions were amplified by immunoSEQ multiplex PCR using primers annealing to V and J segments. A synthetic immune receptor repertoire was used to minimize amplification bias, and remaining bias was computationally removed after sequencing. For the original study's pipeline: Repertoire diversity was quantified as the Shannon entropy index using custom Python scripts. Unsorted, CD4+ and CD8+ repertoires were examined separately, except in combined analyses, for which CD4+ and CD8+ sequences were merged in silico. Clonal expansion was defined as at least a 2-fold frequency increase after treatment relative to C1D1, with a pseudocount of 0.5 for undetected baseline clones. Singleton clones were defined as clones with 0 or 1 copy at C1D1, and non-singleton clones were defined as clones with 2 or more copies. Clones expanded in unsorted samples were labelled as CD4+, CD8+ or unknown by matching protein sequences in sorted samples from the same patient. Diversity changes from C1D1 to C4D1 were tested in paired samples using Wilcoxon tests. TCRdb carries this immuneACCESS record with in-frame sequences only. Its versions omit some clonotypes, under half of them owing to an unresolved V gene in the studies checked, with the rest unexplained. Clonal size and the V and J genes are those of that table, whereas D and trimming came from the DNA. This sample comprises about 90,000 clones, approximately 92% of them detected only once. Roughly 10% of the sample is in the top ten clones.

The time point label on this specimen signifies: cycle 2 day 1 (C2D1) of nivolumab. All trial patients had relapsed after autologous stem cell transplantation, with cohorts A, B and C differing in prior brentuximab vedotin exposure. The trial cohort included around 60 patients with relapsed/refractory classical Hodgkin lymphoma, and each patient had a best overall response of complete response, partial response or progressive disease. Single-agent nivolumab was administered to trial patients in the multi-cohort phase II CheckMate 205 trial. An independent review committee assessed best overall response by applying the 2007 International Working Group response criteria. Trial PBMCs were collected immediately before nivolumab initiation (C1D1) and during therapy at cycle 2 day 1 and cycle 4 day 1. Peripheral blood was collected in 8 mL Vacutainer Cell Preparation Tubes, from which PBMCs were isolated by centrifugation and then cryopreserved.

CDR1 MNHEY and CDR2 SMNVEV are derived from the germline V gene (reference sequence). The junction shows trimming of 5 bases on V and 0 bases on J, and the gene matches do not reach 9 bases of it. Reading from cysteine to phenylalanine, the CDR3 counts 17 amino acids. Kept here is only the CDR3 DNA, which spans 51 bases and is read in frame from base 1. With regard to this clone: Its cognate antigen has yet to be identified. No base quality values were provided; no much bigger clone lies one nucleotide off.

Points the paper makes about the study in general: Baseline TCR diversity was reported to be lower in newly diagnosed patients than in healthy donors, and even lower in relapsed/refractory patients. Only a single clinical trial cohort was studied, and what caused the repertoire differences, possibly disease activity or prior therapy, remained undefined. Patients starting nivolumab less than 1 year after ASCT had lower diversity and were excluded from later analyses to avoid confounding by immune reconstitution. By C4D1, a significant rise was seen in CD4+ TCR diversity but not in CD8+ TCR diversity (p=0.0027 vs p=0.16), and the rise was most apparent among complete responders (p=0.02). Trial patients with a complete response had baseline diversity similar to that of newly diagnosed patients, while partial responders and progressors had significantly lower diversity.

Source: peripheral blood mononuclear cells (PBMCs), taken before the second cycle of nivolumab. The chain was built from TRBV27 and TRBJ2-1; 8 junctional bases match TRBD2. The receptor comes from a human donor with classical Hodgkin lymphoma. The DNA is TGTGCCAGCAGTCCCCAATTAGCGGGGAGCTCCTACAATGAGCAGTTCTTC. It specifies CASSPQLAGSSYNEQFF.